The 9 T cell receptor beta chains presented below share a single source sample, sequenced in a study of CD8+ T cells in alopecia areata. Documented treatment: oral pan-JAK inhibitor, 5-10 mg twice daily. After isolation, RNA underwent reverse transcription to generate cDNA as the sequencing template. The repertoire was sequenced with immunoSEQ multiplex PCR; TCRdb's copy has only in-frame clones and lacks some. The table lists 200,000 to 250,000 clones, approximately 57% of them singletons. The sample here was CD4+ T cells sorted from blood, taken at week 4, from a patient treated with tofacitinib. These TCRs come from a human donor with alopecia areata.

The V gene is TRBV10-3, the J gene TRBJ1-6; TRBD1 is a possible D gene (6 bases). Trimming stripped 7 bases from V and 4 bases from J, with 14 bases between. Germline V CDR1 and CDR2: ENHRY, SYGVKD. CDR3 length: 15 residues. The CDR3 nucleotides are TGTGCCATCACCCCTAGTCAGGGGTATAATTCACCCCTCCACTTT. It encodes CAITPSQGYNSPLHF.

The J gene is TRBJ2-7, the V gene TRBV29-1, with 7 bases aligning to TRBD1. Germline V gene sequence: CDR1 SQVTM, CDR2 ANQGSEA. V was pared by 7 bases and J by 1 base, with 4 bases of the junction left unmatched. The CDR3 is 12 residues long. This CDR3 reads CSGGDRSYEQYF. The CDR3 coding sequence is TGCAGCGGAGGGGACAGATCCTACGAGCAGTACTTC.

The chain joins TRBV2 to TRBJ2-5; no clear D. Germline assignment: CDR1 SNHLY and CDR2 FYNNEI. The CDR3 contains 9 residues. Trimming pared 8 bases from V and 5 bases from J, leaving 3 bases between. CDR3 sequence (DNA): TGTGCCAGCGGGGAGACCCAGTACTTC. This codes for CASGETQYF. The full variable domain, rest sourced from reference TRBV2 and TRBJ2-5, is EPEVTQTPSHQVTQMGQEVILRCVPISNHLYFYWYRQILGQKVEFLVSFYNNEISEKSEIFDDQFSVERPDGSNFTLKIRSTKLEDSAMYFCASGETQYFGPGTRLLVL.

This clone was recorded a few times. The V call is TRBV15, the J call TRBJ2-2; TRBD1 matches at 7 bases. CDR1 is LNHNV and CDR2 is YYDKDF in the germline V gene (reference sequence). The CDR3 covers 16 residues. V lost 4 bases and J lost 6; bases outside the gene matches: 11. In nucleotides, the CDR3 is TGTGCCACCAGCAAGTACACAGGGGAGTTGTCCGGGGAGCTGTTTTTT. Translated, it gives CATSKYTGELSGELFF.

The V and J genes are TRBV29-1 and TRBJ2-7; D not resolved. Trimming removed 6 bases at V and 6 bases at J, with 12 bases between. Per the germline V gene, CDR1 is SQVTM and CDR2 is ANQGSEA. There are 11 residues in the CDR3. CDR3 sequence reads: CSVSDPGEQYF. The CDR3 DNA is TGCAGCGTCTCTGATCCGGGCGAGCAGTACTTC.

The chain has TRBV15 and TRBJ2-5; 8 bases are a match to TRBD1. V trimming: 2 bases; J trimming: 2 bases; junction bases outside the gene matches: 4. The CDR3 covers 15 residues. Germline values: CDR1 LNHNV, CDR2 YYDKDF (reference sequence). This chain's CDR3 is CATSRPDRGQETQYF. The CDR3 DNA reads TGTGCCACCAGCAGACCCGACAGGGGACAAGAGACCCAGTACTTC.

This chain connects TRBV4-3 to TRBJ2-1; TRBD2 is a possible D gene (5 bases). CDR3 length equals 17 residues. The V gene lost 0 bases and the J gene lost 1 base, with 13 bases spanning the gap. Germline-derived CDR1 and CDR2 are LGHNA and YSLEER. CDR3 sequence reads: CASSQDGRADSYNEQFF. The CDR3 DNA reads TGCGCCAGCAGCCAAGACGGACGAGCGGATTCCTACAATGAGCAGTTCTTC.

This clone appeared once. The rearrangement joins TRBV5-1 to TRBJ2-1; 8 bases agree with TRBD2. Germline assignment: CDR1 SGHRS and CDR2 YFSETQ. The V gene end was trimmed by 7 bases and the J gene end by 6 bases; junction bases not matched to a gene: 9. There are 14 residues in the CDR3. CDR3 DNA: TGCGCCAGCGCTTCTACGGGGGGGCTCAATGAGCAGTTCTTC. Translating gives CASASTGGLNEQFF.

The chain carries TRBV30 and TRBJ2-3, with D unresolved. The V end was cut by 0 bases, the J end by 6 bases, with 7 bases between. The CDR3 has 12 residues. Germline loops: CDR1 GTSNPN, CDR2 SVGIG (reference sequence). CDR3 loop: CAWSVLVDTQYF. Here the CDR3 DNA reads TGTGCCTGGAGTGTACTTGTCGATACGCAGTATTTT.